The 14 T cell receptor beta chains below were found in one sample sequenced in a study of CD8 T cells in ankylosing spondylitis. Study-wide results and limits: Ankylosing spondylitis blood appeared to carry a characteristic TCR beta motif of roughly eight highly homologous variants.

Antigens for these TCRs are unknown. TCRdb reanalysed the 5' RACE reads using MiXCR and keeps one entry per CDR3 protein. The data contain roughly 300,000 distinct CDR3 sequences, 7.5% to 9% of them singletons. The sample consisted of blood, either unsorted or a sorted T cell fraction (not recorded which). These receptors all come from a male donor with ankylosing spondylitis.

This clonotype has at least ten counts. V usage is TRBV20-1 and J usage is TRBJ2-7; 7 bases are shared with TRBD1. The trim removed 3 bases at V and 5 bases at J, leaving 4 bases unmatched. CDR1 and CDR2 (germline): DFQATT, SNEGSKA (reference sequence). The CDR3 contains 12 residues. CDR3 DNA sequence: TGCAGTGCTAGGAACAGGGGCCACGAGCAGTACTTC. Protein sequence: CSARNRGHEQYF.

V gene TRBV23-1 combines with J gene TRBJ2-1; 14 bases agree with TRBD2. TRBV23-1 is annotated as an ORF whose role is uncertain. V dropped 8 bases and J dropped 4; count of bases not matched to a gene: 1. The CDR3 contains 14 residues. CDR3 bases: TGCGCCAGCGGACTAGCGGGGGGATACAATGAGCAGTTCTTC. Protein product: CASGLAGGYNEQFF.

This clonotype was recorded a few times. This sequence joins TRBV7-2 and TRBJ1-5; 7 bases are shared with TRBD1. Germline-derived CDR1 and CDR2 are SGHTA and FQGNSA. This CDR3 has 15 amino acids. The ends lost 2 bases at V and 3 bases at J; junction bases unmatched: 4. CDR3 DNA sequence: TGTGCCAGCAGCTTAAAGGGGGCGGTCAATCAGCCCCAGCATTTT. This sequence encodes CASSLKGAVNQPQHF.

This clonotype has just a few counts. The chain recombines TRBV24-1 with TRBJ2-7; D gene ambiguous. Germline V gene sequence: CDR1 KGHDR, CDR2 SFDVKD. Trimming removed 5 bases from V and 7 bases from J, with 5 bases in between. The CDR3 has 10 amino acids. CDR3 protein: CATSGAEQYF. The CDR3 DNA sequence: TGTGCCACCAGTGGGGCAGAGCAGTACTTC.

Ten or more counts support this clonotype. This sequence joins TRBV11-2 and TRBJ2-3; 14 bases line up with TRBD2. This CDR3 has 18 amino acids. J was trimmed by 0 bases and V by 6 bases; bases with no gene match: 8. Looked up from germline, CDR1 is SGHAT and CDR2 is FQNNGV. The CDR3 coding sequence is TGTGCCAGCAGTCCCGGGACTAGCGGGAGATGGAGCACAGATACGCAGTATTTT. Residues: CASSPGTSGRWSTDTQYF.

The J gene is TRBJ2-1, the V gene TRBV29-1; the match to TRBD2 covers 10 bases. The CDR3 covers 18 residues. V trimming: 4 bases; J trimming: 4 bases; junction bases outside the gene matches: 16. Looked up from germline, CDR1 is SQVTM and CDR2 is ANQGSEA. The CDR3 DNA reads TGCAGCGTTGCCGGCCGGCTAGCGGGAGTCGGGCGTTACAATGAGCAGTTCTTC. Its protein product is CSVAGRLAGVGRYNEQFF.

This clonotype appeared a few times. The rearrangement uses TRBV7-2 and TRBJ1-1; perhaps TRBD1 as D (6 bases). The CDR3 is made up of 14 amino acids. V was trimmed by 2 bases and J by 5 bases, leaving 12 bases between them. Germline V lookup: CDR1 SGHTA, CDR2 FQGNSA. The CDR3 bases are TGTGCCAGCAGCTTAAACAGGGATAGAACTGAAGCTTTCTTT. Residues: CASSLNRDRTEAFF.

This chain connects TRBV7-8 to TRBJ1-2; D might be TRBD1 (5 bases). Trimming shortened V by 5 bases and J by 3 bases, and 13 bases separated the two germline ends. The CDR3 extends over 14 amino acids. Germline V gives CDR1 SGHVS, CDR2 FQNEAQ. The chain's CDR3 is CASSPPVGDYGYTF. DNA of the CDR3: TGTGCCAGCAGCCCCCCGGTAGGGGACTATGGCTACACCTTC.

The chain recombines TRBV5-1 with TRBJ2-3; D may be TRBD2 (5 bases). With 3 bases removed from V and 1 base from J, the gap between germline ends came to 21 bases. CDR1 is SGHRS and CDR2 is YFSETQ in the germline V gene. There are 18 residues in the CDR3. CDR3 loop: CASSSGGSGRQRTDTQYF. The CDR3 DNA sequence: TGCGCCAGCAGCTCCGGAGGATCTGGCAGACAACGCACAGATACGCAGTATTTT.

On this clonotype itself: This may come from a read error, since a much larger clone is one base off. The CDR3 loop is CASSTRGAPNQPQHF. For the CDR3, the DNA is TGTGCCAGCAGTACGCGAGGCGCCCCCAATCAGCCCCAGCATTTT. V is TRBV28 and J is TRBJ1-5; D is unresolved. The V gene's germline CDR1 is MDHEN and CDR2 SYDVKM. V was cut by 5 bases and J by 3 bases, with 14 bases left in between. The CDR3 spans 15 residues.

The V call is TRBV6-2 or TRBV6-3, the J call TRBJ1-1; D is possibly TRBD1 (5 bases). The length of the CDR3 is 11 residues. V gave up 6 bases and J gave up 7 bases, with 9 bases separating them. Germline V gene data show CDR1 as MNHEY and CDR2 as SVGEGT. CDR3 coding DNA: TGTGCCAGCAGGAGGGGTCTTGAAGCTTTCTTT. Translated, it gives CASRRGLEAFF.

This clonotype was counted once. V and J are TRBV12-3 or TRBV12-4 and TRBJ2-2, with D possibly matching TRBD2 (6 bases). V was trimmed by 6 bases and J by 6 bases, leaving 11 bases between them. The length of the CDR3 is 13 residues. For the CDR3, the DNA is TGTGCCAGCAGCCCAGGACTACCCGGGGAGCTGTTTTTT. This encodes CASSPGLPGELFF.

This clonotype was seen more than once but under ten times. The rearrangement uses TRBV5-1 and TRBJ1-2; D remains ambiguous. The V and J ends lost 6 bases and 1 base respectively, with 16 bases between them. In germline, CDR1 is SGHRS, CDR2 YFSETQ. The CDR3 sequence is 15 residues long. The CDR3 loop is CASNSAGEDNYGYTF. DNA for the CDR3: TGCGCCAGCAACTCGGCGGGAGAAGATAACTATGGCTACACCTTC.

The V call is TRBV5-1, the J call TRBJ2-1; no firm D call. CDR1 and CDR2 (germline): SGHRS, YFSETQ. This CDR3 has 15 amino acids. V was pared by 6 bases and J by 0 bases, with 13 bases between. The DNA for the CDR3 is TGCGCCAGCAACAACCCCTCGGACTCCTACAATGAGCAGTTCTTC. Translation gives CASNNPSDSYNEQFF.